The 30 T cell receptor beta chains listed next were all sequenced from one sample in a study of CD8 T cells in ankylosing spondylitis. TCRdb independently ran MiXCR on the 5' RACE reads; one entry per CDR3 protein. The repertoire holds hundreds of thousands of distinct CDR3 sequences, with 12% as singletons. These receptors are not linked to any known antigen. Whole-study findings and limits: About 8 highly homologous variants made up a TCR beta motif that seemed to typify ankylosing spondylitis blood.

The sample comprised blood, either unsorted or a sorted T cell fraction (not recorded which). Receptor source: a male donor with ankylosing spondylitis.

The V gene is TRBV7-2, the J gene TRBJ2-3; the D gene is possibly TRBD2 (7 bases). This CDR3 has 16 amino acids. The germline V gene encodes CDR1 SGHTA and CDR2 FQGNSA. Trimming cost V 4 bases and J 5 bases, with 19 bases left between them. CDR3 loop: CASSSPGGRRVDTQYF. Here the CDR3 DNA reads TGTGCCAGCAGCTCCCCGGGGGGCCGAAGGGTAGATACGCAGTATTTT.

There are a few counts of this clonotype. The chain employs TRBV6-5 and TRBJ2-1; possibly TRBD1 or TRBD2 for D (6 bases each). Germline V gene sequence: CDR1 MNHEY, CDR2 SVGAGI. The CDR3 consists of 16 residues. The V and J ends lost 3 bases and 2 bases respectively, with 14 bases between them. For the CDR3, the DNA is TGTGCCAGCAGTTATATAGGGGGGATCCCCTACAATGAGCAGTTCTTC. Residues: CASSYIGGIPYNEQFF.

The gene calls are TRBV7-8 and TRBJ2-7; 8 nucleotides agree with TRBD2. With 5 bases clipped from V and 4 bases from J, the junction kept 7 bases outside the gene matches. The CDR3 sequence is 14 residues long. Germline CDR1 SGHVS, CDR2 FQNEAQ. The chain's CDR3 is CASSPGGDRYEQYF. Here the CDR3 DNA reads TGTGCCAGCAGCCCGGGGGGGGATAGATACGAGCAGTACTTC.

This clonotype was picked up a small number of times. The chain links TRBV20-1 to TRBJ1-1; D is possibly TRBD1 (6 bases). Looked up from germline, CDR1 is DFQATT and CDR2 is SNEGSKA (reference sequence). Trimming took off 0 bases at V and 7 bases at J, with 27 bases between the two ends. The CDR3 consists of 18 residues. CDR3: CSARDLLAGWTERNEAFF. The CDR3, as DNA: TGCAGTGCTAGAGATCTTTTAGCGGGTTGGACAGAGAGAAATGAAGCTTTCTTT.

This sequence joins TRBV4-2 and TRBJ2-3, with 10 bases that match TRBD2. The CDR3 length is 19 residues. From germline, CDR1 is LGHNA and CDR2 YNFKEQ. V was pared by 0 bases and J by 0 bases, with 9 bases of the junction left unmatched. The CDR3 region has the DNA TGTGCCAGCAGCCAAGATTCAGCGGGAGGGGGTTCTAGCACAGATACGCAGTATTTT. This gives the protein CASSQDSAGGGSSTDTQYF.

This clonotype was seen repeatedly, ten times or more. This chain connects TRBV12-3 or TRBV12-4 to TRBJ1-2; a possible D gene is TRBD1 (5 bases). The CDR3 consists of 13 residues. V dropped 5 bases and J dropped 4 bases, with 11 bases sitting between them. The CDR3 spells CASSPGLSYGYTF. CDR3 in DNA: TGTGCCAGCAGTCCGGGACTGTCCTATGGCTACACCTTC.

The J gene is TRBJ1-2, the V gene TRBV12-3 or TRBV12-4; possible D gene TRBD1, 5 bases. The CDR3 consists of 14 residues. Trimming removed 4 bases from V and 5 bases from J, with 14 bases in between. The CDR3, as DNA: TGTGCCAGCAGTTCCGCAGGGCCGCGGTATGGCTACACCTTC. It codes for CASSSAGPRYGYTF.

This clonotype was seen only a few times. The chain has TRBV7-8 and TRBJ2-2; 8 positions match TRBD1. Germline assignment: CDR1 SGHVS and CDR2 FQNEAQ. Losses at the gene ends were 6 bases for V and 6 bases for J; bases not matched to a gene: 12. The CDR3 consists of 16 residues. CDR3 in amino acids: CASRHDRGWSSGELFF. DNA for the CDR3: TGTGCCAGCAGACATGACAGGGGATGGTCATCCGGGGAGCTGTTTTTT.

The chain employs TRBV20-1 and TRBJ2-3; D is possibly TRBD2 (5 bases). This CDR3 comprises 19 residues. In germline, CDR1 is DFQATT, CDR2 SNEGSKA (reference sequence). Trimming took off 1 base at V and 0 bases at J, with 23 bases between the two ends. CDR3 sequence: CSARGSLSARDTSTDTQYF. DNA of the CDR3: TGCAGTGCTAGAGGATCCCTGAGCGCGAGGGATACTAGCACAGATACGCAGTATTTT.

This chain links TRBV29-1 with TRBJ1-5; D gene unclear. Trimming pared 4 bases from V and 7 bases from J, leaving 11 bases between. This CDR3 region has 12 residues. Per germline, CDR1 SQVTM and CDR2 ANQGSEA. The CDR3 spells CSVGYPGQPQHF. The CDR3, as DNA: TGCAGCGTTGGTTACCCCGGACAGCCCCAGCATTTT.

The J gene is TRBJ2-2, the V gene TRBV6-5, with D uncertain. The ends were cut back, 0 bases at V and 1 base at J, with 6 bases in the middle. The CDR3 runs to 15 residues. Germline CDR1 reads MNHEY; CDR2 reads SVGAGI. For the CDR3, the DNA is TGTGCCAGCAGTTACTCACCAGTGAACACCGGGGAGCTGTTTTTT. Translated, it gives CASSYSPVNTGELFF.

This clonotype was picked up a small number of times. The rearrangement uses TRBV6-2 or TRBV6-3 and TRBJ1-2; D uncertain. Germline V gene data show CDR1 as MNHEY and CDR2 as SVGEGT. The V end was cut by 10 bases, the J end by 0 bases, with 15 bases between. CDR3 length equals 14 residues. CDR3: CATNDGRSNYGYTF. The CDR3 nucleotides read TGTGCCACAAACGACGGCCGATCTAACTATGGCTACACCTTC.

This clonotype came up a few times. The chain has TRBV20-1 and TRBJ1-2; D remains unclear. Trimming took 1 base from V and 6 from J, leaving 3 bases between them. The germline gives CDR1 DFQATT, CDR2 SNEGSKA (reference sequence). This CDR3 has 10 residues. The CDR3 region has the DNA TGCAGTGCTAGAGGTGATGGCTACACCTTC. Protein: CSARGDGYTF.

As to this clonotype: The junction shows a germline mismatch at one end, possibly a read error. CDR3 sequence: CASSFTGAVNTETQYF. The CDR3 nucleotides are TGTGCCAGCAGCTTTACCGGGGCGGTCAACACAGAAACGCAGTATTTT. The chain is built from TRBV7-9 and TRBJ2-3, with D possibly called TRBD1 or TRBD2 (5 bases each). The CDR3 sequence is 16 residues long. The V gene's germline CDR1 is SEHNR and CDR2 FQNEAQ (reference sequence). Based on the CDR3 plus reference TRBV7-9 and TRBJ2-3, the full variable domain is DTGVSQNPRHKITKRGQNVTFRCDPISEHNRLYWYRQTLGQGPEFLTYFQNEAQLEKSRLLSDRFSAERPKGSFSTLEIQRTEQGDSAMYLCASSFTGAVNTETQYFGPGTRLTVL.

At least ten counts were recorded for this clonotype. The chain links TRBV29-1 to TRBJ2-1, with TRBD2 identical over 10 bases. Per germline, CDR1 SQVTM and CDR2 ANQGSEA. The CDR3 runs 17 residues. Trimming cost V 3 bases and J 4 bases; bases outside gene matches: 12. The chain's CDR3 is CSVDGVAGGQVYNEQFF. In DNA form, the CDR3 reads TGCAGCGTTGATGGAGTAGCGGGAGGCCAAGTATACAATGAGCAGTTCTTC.

V gene TRBV29-1 combines with J gene TRBJ2-3; TRBD2 agrees at 7 bases. Germline V lookup: CDR1 SQVTM, CDR2 ANQGSEA. The CDR3 spans 14 residues. With V trimmed by 4 bases and J by 3 bases, 7 bases remained unmatched. CDR3 DNA: TGCAGCGTTGGGCGTGGGGGGGGTACAGATACGCAGTATTTT. Translation gives CSVGRGGGTDTQYF.

The V gene is TRBV7-6, the J gene TRBJ2-1; 7 bases agree with TRBD2. The CDR3 has 16 amino acids. With V trimmed by 4 bases and J by 3 bases, 9 bases remained unmatched. Germline V CDR1 and CDR2: SGHVS, FNYEAQ. The CDR3 here is CASSSSLAGVYNEQFF. As DNA, the CDR3 is TGTGCCAGCAGCTCAAGCCTGGCGGGGGTCTACAATGAGCAGTTCTTC.

In this sample, this clonotype turned up a few times. The J gene is TRBJ2-7, the V gene TRBV6-5; the D gene is possibly TRBD1 (7 bases). Germline V gene data show CDR1 as MNHEY and CDR2 as SVGAGI. CDR3 size: 15 residues. V was cut by 2 bases and J by 3 bases, with 14 bases left in between. CDR3 bases: TGTGCCAGCAGTTACGCCAGACAGGGAGGCTACGAGCAGTACTTC. Encoded protein: CASSYARQGGYEQYF.

The gene calls are TRBV20-1 and TRBJ2-5; D gene unclear. CDR3 length: 14 amino acids. Per the germline V gene, CDR1 is DFQATT and CDR2 is SNEGSKA (reference sequence). V was trimmed by 3 bases and J by 2 bases, leaving 13 bases between them. The CDR3 sequence: CSASDGRLQETQYF. The DNA for the CDR3 is TGCAGTGCTAGTGACGGACGGTTACAAGAGACCCAGTACTTC.

The chain recombines TRBV20-1 with TRBJ2-7, with a weak D call TRBD1 (5 bases). Germline lookup yields CDR1 DFQATT and CDR2 SNEGSKA (reference sequence). There are 13 residues in the CDR3. V shed 5 bases and J shed 6 bases, with 17 bases lying between them. CDR3 DNA: TGCAGTGCTCAGCAGGGTTTCATCTCCGAGCAGTACTTC. As protein: CSAQQGFISEQYF.

This clonotype was picked up a small number of times. This chain connects TRBV30 to TRBJ2-1; 8 nucleotides match TRBD2. Per germline, CDR1 GTSNPN and CDR2 SVGIG (reference sequence). V was clipped by 2 bases and J by 15 bases; unmatched bases: 15. There are 14 residues in the CDR3. The CDR3 DNA follows: TGTGCCTGGAGTAGCGGGAGTTATCCCAATCGCGCGTTCTTC. Amino acids: CAWSSGSYPNRAFF. Full variable domain (rest looked up from reference TRBV30 and TRBJ2-1): SQTIHQWPATLVQPVGSPLSLECTVEGTSNPNLYWYRQAAGRGLQLLFYSVGIGQISSEVPQNLSASRPQDRQFILSSKKLLLSDSGFYLCAWSSGSYPNRAFFGPGTRLTVL.

V and J are TRBV9 and TRBJ2-4; D is undetermined. The V end lost 4 bases, the J end lost 8 bases, and 13 bases lay between the germline ends. Germline CDR1 SGDLS, CDR2 YYNGEE. The CDR3 runs 13 residues. This CDR3 is CASSPRPRDIQYF. Written as DNA, the CDR3 is TGTGCCAGCAGCCCCCGGCCAAGGGACATTCAGTACTTC.

The chain recombines TRBV20-1 with TRBJ2-3, with D maybe TRBD2 (5 bases). The CDR3 length is 14 residues. Germline V gene lookup returns CDR1 DFQATT and CDR2 SNEGSKA (reference sequence). With 0 bases removed from V and 4 bases from J, the gap between germline ends came to 11 bases. Here the CDR3 reads CSARDGEKSDTQYF. The CDR3 DNA reads as TGCAGTGCTAGAGATGGGGAGAAGTCAGATACGCAGTATTTT.

This clonotype was detected only a few times. The chain links TRBV5-1 to TRBJ2-5, with TRBD1 matching over 7 bases. Germline assignment: CDR1 SGHRS and CDR2 YFSETQ. Trimming took 4 bases from V and 5 from J; bases not matched to a gene: 5. CDR3 length equals 13 residues. Written as DNA, the CDR3 is TGCGCCAGCAGCACAGGGGTAGGGGAGACCCAGTACTTC. It translates to CASSTGVGETQYF. The full variable domain, in which reference TRBV5-1 and TRBJ2-5 provide the parts outside the CDR3, is KAGVTQTPRYLIKTRGQQVTLSCSPISGHRSVSWYQQTPGQGLQFLFEYFSETQRNKGNFPGRFSGRQFSNSRSEMNVSTLELGDSALYLCASSTGVGETQYFGPGTRLLVL.

The chain links TRBV6-1 to TRBJ1-5, with D possibly TRBD1 on 5 matching bases. The germline V gene encodes CDR1 MNHNS and CDR2 SASEGT. The V end was cut by 7 bases, the J end by 10 bases, with 20 bases between. This CDR3 spans 14 amino acids. CDR3 protein: CASTLERGAIPQHF. The DNA for the CDR3 is TGTGCCAGCACCCTTGAGCGAGGGGCCATTCCCCAGCATTTT.

This clonotype occurred a few times. The chain employs TRBV6-2 or TRBV6-3 and TRBJ2-2; D unclear. CDR3 size: 15 residues. Trimming took 1 base from V and 6 from J, leaving 12 bases between them. In germline, CDR1 is MNHEY, CDR2 SVGEGT. The CDR3 sequence is CASSYYPRTAGELFF. The CDR3 DNA reads TGTGCCAGCAGTTACTACCCCCGGACGGCCGGGGAGCTGTTTTTT.

This clonotype appeared a few times. The chain carries TRBV2 and TRBJ1-5, with 7 bases lining up with TRBD1. This CDR3 contains 16 residues. Germline V gives CDR1 SNHLY, CDR2 FYNNEI. DNA of the CDR3: TGTGGTTCGCAACAGGGGAACTTTAGGGGCAATCAGCCCCAGCATTTT. Protein sequence: CGSQQGNFRGNQPQHF.

This clonotype turned up a few times. The gene calls are TRBV6-2 or TRBV6-3 and TRBJ2-2; unclear D gene. Germline CDR1 MNHEY, CDR2 SVGEGT. This CDR3 has 16 amino acids. V was cut by 3 bases and J by 4 bases, with 15 bases left in between. CDR3 bases: TGTGCCAGCAGTTATACAGCCGGCAGCTTCACCGGGGAGCTGTTTTTT. Encoded protein: CASSYTAGSFTGELFF.

This clonotype has only a few counts. The chain recombines TRBV3-1 with TRBJ2-3, with D possibly TRBD2 on 7 matching bases. CDR3 length equals 18 residues. V was cut by 0 bases and J by 2 bases, with 18 bases left in between. Germline V lookup: CDR1 LGHDT, CDR2 YNNKEL (reference sequence). The CDR3 is CASSQDGGGSLFTDTQYF. CDR3 bases: TGTGCCAGCAGCCAAGATGGGGGCGGGAGTCTCTTCACAGATACGCAGTATTTT.

J is TRBJ1-2 and V is TRBV20-1, with D possibly being TRBD1 (6 bases). V was clipped by 6 bases and J by 4 bases, with 15 bases between them. Looked up from germline, CDR1 is DFQATT and CDR2 is SNEGSKA (reference sequence). The CDR3 has 13 amino acids. This CDR3 reads CSAQGRGVYGYTF. CDR3 nucleotide sequence: TGCAGTGCCCAGGGTAGGGGGGTCTATGGCTACACCTTC.